This T cell receptor (beta chain) is drawn from a study of cytomegalovirus exposure and HLA in healthy donors. The wider study: In an early release, HLA-typed donors contributed 75 million to 85 million unique TCR sequences. Study-level results: Per published accounts, TCR beta sequences correctly predicted the HLA-A and HLA-B alleles of most subjects.

This clone was picked up one time. Its antigen is unknown. PCR primers comprised 60 Vbeta and 13 Jbeta primers. TCRdb's copy holds only in-frame clones and misses some; the assay was immunoSEQ multiplex PCR. This table holds roughly 180,000 clones, roughly 82% found once. Each of the donors was a healthy bone marrow donor. Sequences were obtained from PBMCs. This receptor was obtained from a middle-aged man in good health and CMV-seronegative.

The CDR3 region is CASMRWQSSYEQYF. The CDR3 region has the DNA TGTGCCAGCATGCGGTGGCAGAGTTCCTACGAGCAGTACTTC. The rearrangement uses TRBV27 and TRBJ2-7; unclear D gene. This CDR3 is built from 14 residues. The germline V gene has CDR1 MNHEY and CDR2 SMNVEV (reference sequence). V was pared by 7 bases and J by 1 base, with 14 bases between.